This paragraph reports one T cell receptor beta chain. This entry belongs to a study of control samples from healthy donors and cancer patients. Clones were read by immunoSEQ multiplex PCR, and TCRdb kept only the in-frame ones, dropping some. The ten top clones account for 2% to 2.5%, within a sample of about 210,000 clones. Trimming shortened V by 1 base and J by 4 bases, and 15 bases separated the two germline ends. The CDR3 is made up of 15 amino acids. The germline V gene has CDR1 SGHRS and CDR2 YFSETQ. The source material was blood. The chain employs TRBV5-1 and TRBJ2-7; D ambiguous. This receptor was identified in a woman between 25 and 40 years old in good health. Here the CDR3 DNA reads TGCGCCAGCAGCTTGTCGGCCGCCGCGGCTTACGAGCAGTACTTC. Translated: CASSLSAAAAYEQYF.